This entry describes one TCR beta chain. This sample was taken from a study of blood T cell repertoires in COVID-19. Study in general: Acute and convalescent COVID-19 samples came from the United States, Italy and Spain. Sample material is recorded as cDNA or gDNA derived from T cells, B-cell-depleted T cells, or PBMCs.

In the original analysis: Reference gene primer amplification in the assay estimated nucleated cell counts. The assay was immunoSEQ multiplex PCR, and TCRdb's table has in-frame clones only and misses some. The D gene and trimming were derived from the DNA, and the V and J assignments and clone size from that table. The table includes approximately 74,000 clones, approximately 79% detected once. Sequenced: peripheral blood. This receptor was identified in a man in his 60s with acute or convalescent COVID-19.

The CDR3 sequence: CASSQEDREETQYF. The CDR3 DNA follows: TGCGCCAGCAGCCAGGAGGACAGAGAAGAGACCCAGTACTTC. V usage is TRBV4-1 and J usage is TRBJ2-5; weak D call: TRBD1 (6 bases). V was cut by 3 bases and J by 3 bases, with 11 bases left in between. Germline CDR1 and CDR2: MGHRA and YSYEKL. This CDR3 spans 14 amino acids.